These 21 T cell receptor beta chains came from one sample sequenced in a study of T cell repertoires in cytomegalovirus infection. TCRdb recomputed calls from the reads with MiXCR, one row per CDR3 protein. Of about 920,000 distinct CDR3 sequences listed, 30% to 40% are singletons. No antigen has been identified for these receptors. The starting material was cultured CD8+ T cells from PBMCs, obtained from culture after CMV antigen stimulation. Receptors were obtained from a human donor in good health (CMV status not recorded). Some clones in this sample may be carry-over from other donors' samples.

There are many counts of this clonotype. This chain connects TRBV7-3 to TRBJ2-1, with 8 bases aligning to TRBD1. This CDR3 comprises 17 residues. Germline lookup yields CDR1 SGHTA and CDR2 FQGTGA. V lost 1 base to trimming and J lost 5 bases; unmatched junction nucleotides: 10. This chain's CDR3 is CASSLRLAQQGDNEQFF. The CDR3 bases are TGTGCCAGCAGCTTAAGATTAGCTCAACAGGGGGACAATGAGCAGTTCTTC.

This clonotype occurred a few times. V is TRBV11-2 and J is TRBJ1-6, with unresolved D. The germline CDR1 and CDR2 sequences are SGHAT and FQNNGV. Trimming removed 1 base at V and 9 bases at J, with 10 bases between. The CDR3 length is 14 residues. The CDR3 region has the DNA TGTGCCAGCAGCTTAGGAGTCATCGTTTCACCCCTCCACTTT. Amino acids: CASSLGVIVSPLHF.

The CDR3 loop is CASSWYRRGNEQFF. The CDR3 DNA sequence: TGTGCCAGCAGCTGGTACAGGAGAGGCAATGAGCAGTTCTTC. The chain links TRBV13 to TRBJ2-1, with D maybe TRBD1 (5 bases). The CDR3 consists of 14 residues. V dropped 4 bases and J dropped 6 bases, with 13 bases sitting between them. Germline V gene data show CDR1 as PRHDT and CDR2 as FYEKMQ (reference sequence).

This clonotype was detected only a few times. As DNA, the CDR3 is TGTGCCAGCAGCCCCCCCACACCCGGGAGGACGCAAGAGACCCAGTACTTC. It is translated as CASSPPTPGRTQETQYF. This chain links TRBV7-9 with TRBJ2-5; the match to TRBD2 covers 7 bases. This CDR3 comprises 17 residues. With 5 bases clipped from V and 2 bases from J, the junction kept 14 bases outside the gene matches. Germline V lookup: CDR1 SEHNR, CDR2 FQNEAQ (reference sequence).

The CDR3 DNA reads TGTGCCAGCACCATGACAGTAAACAATGAGCAGTTCTTC. It yields the protein CASTMTVNNEQFF. The chain carries TRBV12-3 or TRBV12-4 and TRBJ2-1; a possible D gene is TRBD1 (5 bases). Trimming pared 7 bases from V and 5 bases from J, leaving 12 bases between. The CDR3 sequence is 13 residues long.

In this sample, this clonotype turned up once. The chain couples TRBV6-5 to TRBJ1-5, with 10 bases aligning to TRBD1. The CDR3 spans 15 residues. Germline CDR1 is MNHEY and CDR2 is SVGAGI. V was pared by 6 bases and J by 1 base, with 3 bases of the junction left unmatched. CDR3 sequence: CASRVDRGSNQPQHF. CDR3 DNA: TGTGCCAGCAGGGTGGACAGGGGGAGCAATCAGCCCCAGCATTTT.

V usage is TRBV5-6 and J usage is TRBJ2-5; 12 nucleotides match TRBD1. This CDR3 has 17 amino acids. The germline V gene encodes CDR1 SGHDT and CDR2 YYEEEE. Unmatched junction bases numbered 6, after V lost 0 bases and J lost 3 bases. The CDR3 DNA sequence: TGTGCCAGCAGCTTGGCCGGGACAGGGGGCTCCGAAGAGACCCAGTACTTC. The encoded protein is CASSLAGTGGSEETQYF.

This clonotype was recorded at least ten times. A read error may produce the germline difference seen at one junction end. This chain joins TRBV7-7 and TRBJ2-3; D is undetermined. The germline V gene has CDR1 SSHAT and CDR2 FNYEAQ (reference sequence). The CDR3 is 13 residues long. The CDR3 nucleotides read TGTGCTAGCAGCTCCTACAGTGGGAATACGCAGTATTTT. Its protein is CASSSYSGNTQYF.

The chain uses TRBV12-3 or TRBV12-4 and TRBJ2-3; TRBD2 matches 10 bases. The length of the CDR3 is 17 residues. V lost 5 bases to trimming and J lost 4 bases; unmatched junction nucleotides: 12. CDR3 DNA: TGTGCCAGCAGTACCGGCGGTAGCGGGGGGACCGCAGATACGCAGTATTTT. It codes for CASSTGGSGGTADTQYF.

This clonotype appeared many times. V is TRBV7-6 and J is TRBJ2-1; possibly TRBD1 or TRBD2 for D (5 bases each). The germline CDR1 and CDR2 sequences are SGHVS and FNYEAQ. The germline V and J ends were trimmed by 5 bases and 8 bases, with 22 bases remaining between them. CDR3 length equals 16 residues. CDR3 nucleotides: TGTGCCAGCAGCCCAATCCCTGGGGACCGAGGGGATGAGCAGTTCTTC. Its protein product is CASSPIPGDRGDEQFF.

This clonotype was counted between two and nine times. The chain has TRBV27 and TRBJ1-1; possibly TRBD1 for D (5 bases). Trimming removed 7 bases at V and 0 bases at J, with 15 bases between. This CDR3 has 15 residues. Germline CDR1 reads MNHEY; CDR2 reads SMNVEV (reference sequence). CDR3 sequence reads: CASIVTGTVNTEAFF. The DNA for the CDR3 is TGTGCCAGCATTGTCACCGGGACGGTGAACACTGAAGCTTTCTTT.

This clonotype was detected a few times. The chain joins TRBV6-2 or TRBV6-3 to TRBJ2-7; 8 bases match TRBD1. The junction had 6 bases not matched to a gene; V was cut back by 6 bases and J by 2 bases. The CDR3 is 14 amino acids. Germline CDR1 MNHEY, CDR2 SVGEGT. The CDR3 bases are TGTGCCAGCAGGGAAGGGACAGGTCCCTACGAGCAGTACGTC. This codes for CASREGTGPYEQYV.

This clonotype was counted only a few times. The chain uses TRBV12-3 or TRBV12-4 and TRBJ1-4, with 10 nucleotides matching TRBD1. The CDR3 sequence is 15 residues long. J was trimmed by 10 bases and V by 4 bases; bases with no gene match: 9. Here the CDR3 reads CASSSRDRGARKLFF. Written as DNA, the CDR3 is TGTGCCAGCAGTTCCCGGGACAGGGGAGCCAGAAAACTGTTTTTT.

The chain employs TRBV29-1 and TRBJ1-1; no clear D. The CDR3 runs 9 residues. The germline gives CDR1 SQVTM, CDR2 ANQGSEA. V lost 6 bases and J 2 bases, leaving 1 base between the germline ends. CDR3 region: CSVNTEAFF. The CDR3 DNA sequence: TGCAGCGTCAACACTGAAGCTTTCTTT. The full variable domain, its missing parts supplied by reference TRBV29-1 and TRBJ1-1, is SAVISQKPSRDICQRGTSLTIQCQVDSQVTMMFWYRQQPGQSLTLIATANQGSEATYESGFVIDKFPISRPNLTFSTLTVSNMSPEDSSIYLCSVNTEAFFGQGTRLTVV.

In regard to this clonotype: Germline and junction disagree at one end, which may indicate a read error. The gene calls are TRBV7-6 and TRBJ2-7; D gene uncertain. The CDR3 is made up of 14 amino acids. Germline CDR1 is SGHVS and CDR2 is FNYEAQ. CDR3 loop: CASSPDLGAYEQYF. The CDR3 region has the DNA TGTGCTAGCAGCCCTGACCTTGGGGCCTACGAGCAGTACTTC.

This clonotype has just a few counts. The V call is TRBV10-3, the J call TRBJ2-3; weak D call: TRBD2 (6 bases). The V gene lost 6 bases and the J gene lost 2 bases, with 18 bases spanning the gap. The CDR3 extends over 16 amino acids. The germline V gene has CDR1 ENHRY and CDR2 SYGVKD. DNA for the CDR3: TGTGCCATCAGGATAGCGGATTTAGGCAACACAGATACGCAGTATTTT. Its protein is CAIRIADLGNTDTQYF.

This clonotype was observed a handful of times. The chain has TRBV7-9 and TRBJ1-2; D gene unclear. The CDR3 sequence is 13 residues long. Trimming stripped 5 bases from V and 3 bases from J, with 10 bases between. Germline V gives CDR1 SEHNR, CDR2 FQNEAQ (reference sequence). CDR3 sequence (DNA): TGTGCCAGCAGCCCCCCACGAGACTATGGCTACACCTTC. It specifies CASSPPRDYGYTF. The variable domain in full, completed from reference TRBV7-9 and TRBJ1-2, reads DTGVSQNPRHKITKRGQNVTFRCDPISEHNRLYWYRQTLGQGPEFLTYFQNEAQLEKSRLLSDRFSAERPKGSFSTLEIQRTEQGDSAMYLCASSPPRDYGYTFGSGTRLTVV.

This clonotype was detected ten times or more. CDR3 DNA sequence: TGTGCCAGCAGCCCACTCGGGGGTTCCAATGAGCAGTTCTTC. Translation gives CASSPLGGSNEQFF. This chain connects TRBV7-3 to TRBJ2-1; D possibly corresponds to TRBD2 (6 bases). Germline CDR1 reads SGHTA; CDR2 reads FQGTGA. CDR3 length equals 14 residues. Trimming removed 5 bases at V and 6 bases at J, with 14 bases between.

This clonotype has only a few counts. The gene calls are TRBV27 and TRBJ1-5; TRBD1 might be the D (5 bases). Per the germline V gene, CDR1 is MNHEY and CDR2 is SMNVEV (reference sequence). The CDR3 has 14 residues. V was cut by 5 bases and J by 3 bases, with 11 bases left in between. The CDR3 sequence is CASSDTGPNQPQHF. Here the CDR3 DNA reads TGTGCCAGCAGTGATACAGGCCCCAATCAGCCCCAGCATTTT.

The CDR3: CASSVRLAGGPDTQYF. The CDR3 DNA reads TGTGCCAGCAGCGTTAGACTAGCGGGGGGACCAGATACGCAGTATTTT. The chain is built from TRBV9 and TRBJ2-3, with 13 bases that match TRBD2. Germline V CDR1 and CDR2: SGDLS, YYNGEE. J lost 4 bases, V lost 2 bases, and 4 bases had no gene match. There are 16 residues in the CDR3.

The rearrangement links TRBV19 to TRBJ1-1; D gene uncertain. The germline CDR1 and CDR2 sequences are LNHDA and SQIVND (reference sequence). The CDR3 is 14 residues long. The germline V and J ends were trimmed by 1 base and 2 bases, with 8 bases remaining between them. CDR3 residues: CASSIVAANTEAFF. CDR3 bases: TGTGCCAGTAGTATAGTGGCAGCTAACACTGAAGCTTTCTTT.